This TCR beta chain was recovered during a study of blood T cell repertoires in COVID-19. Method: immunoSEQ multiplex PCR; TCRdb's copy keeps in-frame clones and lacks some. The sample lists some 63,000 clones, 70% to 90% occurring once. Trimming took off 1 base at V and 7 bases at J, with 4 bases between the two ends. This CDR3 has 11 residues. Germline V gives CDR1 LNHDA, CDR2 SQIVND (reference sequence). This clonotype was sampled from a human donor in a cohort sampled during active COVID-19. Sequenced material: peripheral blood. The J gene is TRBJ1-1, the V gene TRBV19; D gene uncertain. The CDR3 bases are TGTGCCAGTAGTATAGGCGGTGAAGCTTTCTTT. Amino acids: CASSIGGEAFF. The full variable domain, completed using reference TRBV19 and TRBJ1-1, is DGGITQSPKYLFRKEGQNVTLSCEQNLNHDAMYWYRQDPGQGLRLIYYSQIVNDFQKGDIAEGYSVSREKKESFPLTVTSAQKNPTAFYLCASSIGGEAFFGQGTRLTVV.